This is a list of T cell receptor beta chains from one sample in a study of cytomegalovirus exposure and HLA in healthy donors. TCRdb keeps only in-frame clones here, not all; method: immunoSEQ multiplex PCR. The repertoire holds around 150,000 clones, with around 72% as singletons. Sample: PBMCs. All receptors derive from a man aged 35 to 55 in good health and CMV-seropositive. CDR3s include the opening cysteine and the closing phenylalanine or tryptophan. The D gene is left open where the match is weak. Not every row has a clone size; where given, it reads once, few, many or a size class.

d_call: -; j_call: TRBJ1-1; clone_size: -; v_call: TRBV7-2; cdr3_nt: TGTGCCAGCAGTAATTTAAGGGAGCGGGCTTTCTTT; cdr3_aa: CASSNLRERAFF
d_call: -; j_call: TRBJ1-4; clone_size: -; v_call: TRBV30; cdr3_nt: TGTGTCTGGGGATCAGGAACTAATGAAAAACTGTTTTTT; cdr3_aa: CVWGSGTNEKLFF
d_call: TRBD1; j_call: TRBJ1-1; clone_size: -; v_call: TRBV5-4; cdr3_nt: TGTGCCAGCAGTTATTCCGGACAGGGAGGGACTGAAGCTTTCTTT; cdr3_aa: CASSYSGQGGTEAFF
d_call: -; j_call: TRBJ1-4; clone_size: -; v_call: TRBV4-1; cdr3_nt: TGCGCCAGCAAACGGGGGGAGGCTAATGAAAAACTGTTTTTT; cdr3_aa: CASKRGEANEKLFF
d_call: -; j_call: TRBJ2-5; clone_size: -; v_call: TRBV11-2; cdr3_nt: TGTGCCAGCAGCTCCGGCGGCCGGGGGAGGCACCAAGAGACCCAGTACTTC; cdr3_aa: CASSSGGRGRHQETQYF
d_call: TRBD2; j_call: TRBJ2-1; clone_size: -; v_call: TRBV6-4; cdr3_nt: TGTGCCAGCAGTGACTCGCCTAGCGGGGGGGCTGAGCAGTTCTTC; cdr3_aa: CASSDSPSGGAEQFF
d_call: -; j_call: TRBJ1-1; clone_size: -; v_call: TRBV7-8; cdr3_nt: TGTGCCAGCAGCTTAGATCGGAGGGGAACTGAAGCTTTCTTT; cdr3_aa: CASSLDRRGTEAFF
d_call: -; j_call: TRBJ1-3; clone_size: few; v_call: TRBV30; cdr3_nt: TGTGCCTGGGACGTGGAGTCTCCAATCCCTGGAAACACCATATATTTT; cdr3_aa: CAWDVESPIPGNTIYF
d_call: -; j_call: TRBJ2-3; clone_size: -; v_call: TRBV6-5; cdr3_nt: TGTGCCAGCAGTTACCCGGGAGATACGCAGTATTTT; cdr3_aa: CASSYPGDTQYF
d_call: TRBD1; j_call: TRBJ1-6; clone_size: once; v_call: TRBV6-1; cdr3_nt: TGTGCCAGCAGTGAGGGACAGGGGGTTCGGCATAATTCACCCCTCCACTTT; cdr3_aa: CASSEGQGVRHNSPLHF
d_call: -; j_call: TRBJ1-5; clone_size: -; v_call: TRBV5-5; cdr3_nt: TGTGCCAGCAGCTTGTGGCAGGGCGTAAATCAGCCCCAGCATTTT; cdr3_aa: CASSLWQGVNQPQHF
d_call: -; j_call: TRBJ1-1; clone_size: few; v_call: TRBV11-3; cdr3_nt: TGTGCCAGCAGCAGAACCGAGCGGACTGAAGCTTTCTTT; cdr3_aa: CASSRTERTEAFF
d_call: TRBD1; j_call: TRBJ1-4; clone_size: -; v_call: TRBV7-6; cdr3_nt: TGTGCCAGCAGCTTACCCCCCCTCGGGACAGGAGAGGGTAATGAAAAACTGTTTTTT; cdr3_aa: CASSLPPLGTGEGNEKLFF
d_call: -; j_call: TRBJ2-3; clone_size: few; v_call: TRBV19; cdr3_nt: TGTGCCAGTAGCCTCTTATCCGGGTCCACAGATACGCAGTATTTT; cdr3_aa: CASSLLSGSTDTQYF
d_call: TRBD2; j_call: TRBJ2-1; clone_size: few; v_call: TRBV11-2; cdr3_nt: TGTGCCAGCAGCTCCGTGGCGGGGGTTTACAATGAGCAGTTCTTC; cdr3_aa: CASSSVAGVYNEQFF
d_call: -; j_call: TRBJ1-3; clone_size: few; v_call: TRBV5-1; cdr3_nt: TGCGCCAGCAGCTTCGGGGACTTCTCTGGAAACACCATATATTTT; cdr3_aa: CASSFGDFSGNTIYF
d_call: -; j_call: TRBJ2-2; clone_size: -; v_call: TRBV7-8; cdr3_nt: TGTGCCAGCAGCTTCAGACGGGGGTCGACCGGGGAGCTGTTTTTT; cdr3_aa: CASSFRRGSTGELFF